A selection of T cell receptor beta chains follows, all from one sample in a study of identical twins. TCRdb reprocessed the 5' RACE reads via MiXCR and lists one record per CDR3 protein. The sample shows approximately 280,000 distinct CDR3 sequences, about 8.3% of them seen only once. In addition, the sample was reused for a study of yellow fever vaccine responses in identical twins.

The sequencing sample was made of memory (CD45RO+) T cells sorted from blood. Every receptor here comes from a woman aged 18-29 years in good health. Both conserved end residues are part of each CDR3. A D gene is named only where the DNA matches it firmly. Only some rows state a clone size, as once, few, many or a class for expanded clones.

d_gene,v_gene,abundance,j_gene,CDR3aa,CDR3nt
.,TRBV25-1,.,TRBJ1-6,CASSEWGRIIGDSPLHF,TGTGCCAGCAGTGAATGGGGACGGATCATCGGGGATTCACCCCTCCACTTT
.,TRBV2,many,TRBJ1-6,CASSVNPGGDSPLHF,TGTGCCAGCAGTGTTAATCCAGGTGGGGATTCACCCCTCCACTTT
.,TRBV21-1,many,TRBJ2-2,CASSPRGTNTGELFF,TGTGCCAGCAGCCCTCGGGGAACGAACACCGGGGAGCTGTTTTTT
.,TRBV6-1,few,TRBJ2-3,CASSRREVRGTDTQYF,TGTGCCAGCAGTCGAAGGGAGGTAAGGGGCACAGATACGCAGTATTTT
.,TRBV3-1,few,TRBJ1-2,CASSFGRSDGYTF,TGTGCCAGCAGCTTCGGGCGGAGCGATGGCTACACCTTC
.,TRBV28,few,TRBJ1-3,CASSFYSGNTIYF,TGTGCCAGCAGTTTCTACTCTGGAAACACCATATATTTT
TRBD2,TRBV5-1,.,TRBJ2-1,CASSYGSSGRFSNNEQFF,TGCGCCAGCAGTTACGGGTCTAGCGGGAGGTTCAGTAATAATGAGCAGTTCTTC
.,TRBV6-6,few,TRBJ1-4,CASSYEGRKLFF,TGTGCCAGCAGTTACGAGGGACGAAAACTGTTTTTT
TRBD1,TRBV24-1,.,TRBJ2-3,CATSDPRTGVTDTQYF,TGTGCCACCAGTGATCCGAGGACAGGGGTAACAGATACGCAGTATTTT
.,TRBV5-1,many,TRBJ1-1,CASSLDLSNTEAFF,TGCGCCAGCAGCTTGGATCTCTCGAACACTGAAGCTTTCTTT
.,TRBV3-1,.,TRBJ2-1,CASSQVWLRQQPYNEQFF,TGTGCCAGCAGCCAAGTGTGGCTTAGACAGCAGCCCTACAATGAGCAGTTCTTC
TRBD1,TRBV2,.,TRBJ1-6,CASSESRRGQGSSSYNSPLHF,TGTGCCAGCAGTGAAAGCCGGCGGGGACAGGGGTCGAGCTCCTATAATTCACCCCTCCACTTT
.,TRBV6-1,few,TRBJ2-7,CASSDQTGAWGSYEQYF,TGTGCCAGCAGTGACCAGACAGGCGCCTGGGGCTCCTACGAGCAGTACTTC
TRBD2,TRBV6-1,.,TRBJ2-1,CASRHGTSGIFSYNEQFF,TGTGCCAGCAGACATGGGACTAGCGGGATATTCTCCTACAATGAGCAGTTCTTC
TRBD1,TRBV5-1,.,TRBJ2-1,CASSWGQAVHNEQFF,TGCGCCAGCAGCTGGGGACAGGCGGTCCACAATGAGCAGTTCTTC
TRBD1,TRBV4-1,few,TRBJ1-2,CASSLTVLQGARGGYTF,TGCGCCAGCAGCCTTACAGTCTTACAGGGGGCTAGGGGTGGCTACACCTTC
.,TRBV6-5,many,TRBJ2-2,CASRGSGADTGELFF,TGTGCCAGCAGAGGATCGGGGGCAGACACCGGGGAGCTGTTTTTT
TRBD1,TRBV9,many,TRBJ1-2,CASSTQGPYGYTF,TGTGCCAGCAGCACACAGGGGCCCTATGGCTACACCTTC
.,TRBV20-1,.,TRBJ2-7,CSASRGPSSVDEQYF,TGCAGTGCTAGTCGTGGACCCTCCTCGGTCGACGAGCAGTACTTC
TRBD2,TRBV20-1,few,TRBJ2-3,CSARKGSGGGADTQYF,TGCAGTGCTAGGAAGGGTAGCGGGGGGGGGGCAGATACGCAGTATTTT
TRBD2,TRBV5-1,.,TRBJ2-4,CASSSILAGGPGAKNIQYF,TGCGCCAGCAGCTCTATCTTAGCGGGAGGGCCGGGAGCCAAAAACATTCAGTACTTC
TRBD2,TRBV4-1,many,TRBJ2-1,CASSRGLAGTNEQFF,TGCGCCAGCAGCCGGGGACTAGCGGGGACTAATGAGCAGTTCTTC
TRBD2,TRBV6-2/TRBV6-3,.,TRBJ2-5,CASRIAGGYQETQYF,TGTGCCAGCAGGATAGCGGGGGGGTACCAAGAGACCCAGTACTTC
TRBD1,TRBV15,many,TRBJ1-6,CATSRGGTGGSPLHF,TGTGCCACCAGCAGAGGGGGGACAGGGGGTTCACCCCTCCACTTT
.,TRBV7-9,.,TRBJ2-5,CASSPQDRSQETQYF,TGTGCCAGCAGCCCCCAAGACAGGAGCCAAGAGACCCAGTACTTC
.,TRBV5-1,many,TRBJ1-1,CASSPFEGLNTEAFF,TGCGCCAGCAGCCCTTTCGAAGGGCTGAACACTGAAGCTTTCTTT
TRBD1,TRBV5-1,.,TRBJ2-5,CACSLSGGAVETQYF,TGCGCCTGCAGCTTGTCAGGGGGCGCGGTAGAGACCCAGTACTTC
TRBD2,TRBV5-1,.,TRBJ2-3,CASRPTSGDTQYF,TGCGCCAGCAGGCCAACTAGCGGGGATACGCAGTATTTT
TRBD2,TRBV5-1,few,TRBJ2-7,CASSLTFGLAGGLAYEQYF,TGCGCCAGCAGCTTGACTTTCGGGCTAGCGGGAGGACTAGCCTACGAGCAGTACTTC
TRBD2,TRBV29-1,many,TRBJ2-2,CSAYTSGRGTGELFF,TGCAGCGCCTACACTAGCGGGAGAGGGACCGGGGAGCTGTTTTTT
TRBD2,TRBV3-1,.,TRBJ2-2,CASKPTSGGAGTGELFF,TGTGCCAGCAAACCGACTAGCGGGGGGGCCGGAACCGGGGAGCTGTTTTTT
TRBD2,TRBV12-3/TRBV12-4,.,TRBJ2-1,CASSFLYPGTSGRNSYNEQFF,TGTGCCAGCAGTTTCCTATACCCCGGGACTAGCGGGAGGAACTCCTACAATGAGCAGTTCTTC
.,TRBV7-9,.,TRBJ2-1,CASSTPWGNEQFF,TGTGCCAGCAGCACCCCTTGGGGAAATGAGCAGTTCTTC
TRBD1,TRBV18,few,TRBJ1-2,CASSPPGQTRYGYTF,TGTGCCAGCTCACCACCGGGACAGACCCGCTATGGCTACACCTTC
.,TRBV10-3,many,TRBJ2-5,CAIGVQETQYF,TGTGCCATCGGGGTCCAAGAGACCCAGTACTTC
TRBD2,TRBV6-2/TRBV6-3,many,TRBJ2-1,CASSRTSGMNEQFF,TGTGCCAGCAGCCGGACTAGCGGGATGAATGAGCAGTTCTTC
TRBD2,TRBV6-1,.,TRBJ2-1,CASRISGGPYNEQFF,TGTGCCAGCAGGATTAGCGGGGGTCCTTACAATGAGCAGTTCTTC
.,TRBV20-1,.,TRBJ2-7,CSAGDEQYF,TGCAGTGCTGGGGACGAGCAGTACTTC
.,TRBV5-1,many,TRBJ2-2,CASSPPWVGGELFF,TGCGCCAGCAGCCCCCCATGGGTCGGCGGGGAGCTGTTTTTT